This T cell receptor (beta chain) was documented in a study of T cell repertoires in cytomegalovirus infection. Study context: Indications came from public TCR beta signatures; they pointed to CMV infection and to a matching HLA type.

In regard to this clonotype: The antigen remains unidentified.

V shed 4 bases, J shed 4 bases, and the junction held 4 bases outside the gene matches. CDR1 and CDR2 from the germline V gene are SGHTA and FQGNSA. This CDR3 contains 15 residues. TCRdb recomputed calls from the reads with MiXCR, one row per CDR3 protein. This table has approximately 150,000 distinct CDR3 sequences, approximately 21% appearing once. The sequence came from a human donor in good health (CMV status not recorded). Some clones in this sample may be carry-over from other donors' samples. The sample in question was CD8+ T cells from cultured PBMCs, obtained from culture after CMV antigen stimulation. The V and J genes are TRBV7-2 and TRBJ1-5, with TRBD1 matching over 10 bases. The CDR3 spells CASSWGQGTNQPQHF. Here the CDR3 DNA reads TGTGCCAGCAGCTGGGGACAGGGGACTAATCAGCCCCAGCATTTT.